A selection of T cell receptor beta chains follows, all from one sample in a study of cytomegalovirus exposure and HLA in healthy donors. The method was immunoSEQ multiplex PCR; TCRdb's version includes in-frame clones alone and lacks a portion of them. Of about 180,000 clones listed, over 70% were seen once; the top ten hold more than 0.5%. The sample taken for sequencing was PBMCs. The receptor set was obtained from a woman in her forties or fifties in good health and CMV-seronegative. CDR3s include the opening cysteine and the closing phenylalanine or tryptophan. A D gene is named only where the DNA matches it firmly. Not all rows give a size; the values are once, few, many and, for expanded clones, a class.

D: TRBD1
V: TRBV2
J: TRBJ2-1
size: once
CDR3: CASSGARGQGGNEQFF
DNA: TGTGCCAGCAGTGGGGCCAGAGGACAGGGGGGTAATGAGCAGTTCTTC

D: -
V: TRBV9
J: TRBJ2-1
size: -
CDR3: CASSPQYAYNEQFF
DNA: TGTGCCAGCAGCCCACAGTATGCCTACAATGAGCAGTTCTTC

D: TRBD2
V: TRBV10-3
J: TRBJ2-1
size: -
CDR3: CAISRGGLAFYNEQFF
DNA: TGTGCCATCAGCAGAGGCGGACTAGCATTCTACAATGAGCAGTTCTTC

D: -
V: TRBV5-1
J: TRBJ2-1
size: -
CDR3: CASSSTREAVHEQFF
DNA: TGCGCCAGCAGCTCTACTCGGGAAGCGGTCCATGAGCAGTTCTTC

D: -
V: TRBV18
J: TRBJ2-5
size: once
CDR3: CASSPAGLRGETQYF
DNA: TGTGCCAGCTCACCGGCCGGGCTCAGGGGAGAGACCCAGTACTTC

D: TRBD1
V: TRBV6-1
J: TRBJ2-1
size: few
CDR3: CASSERQGSYNEQFF
DNA: TGTGCCAGCAGTGAGAGACAGGGGAGCTACAATGAGCAGTTCTTC

D: -
V: TRBV7-9
J: TRBJ2-7
size: once
CDR3: CASSLHGDRSLHEQYF
DNA: TGTGCCAGCAGCCTACACGGAGACAGGTCTTTGCACGAGCAGTACTTC

D: TRBD2
V: TRBV7-6
J: TRBJ2-7
size: once
CDR3: CASSFRGGGGSEQYF
DNA: TGTGCCAGCAGCTTTCGTGGGGGGGGAGGATCCGAGCAGTACTTC

D: TRBD1
V: TRBV6-1
J: TRBJ2-1
size: -
CDR3: CASSETATGDTYNEQFF
DNA: TGTGCCAGCAGTGAAACCGCGACAGGGGATACCTACAATGAGCAGTTCTTC

D: -
V: TRBV4-1
J: TRBJ1-6
size: -
CDR3: CASTQDPPGGNNSPLHF
DNA: TGCGCCAGCACCCAAGATCCCCCGGGGGGCAATAATTCACCCCTCCACTTT

D: TRBD2
V: TRBV11-3
J: TRBJ2-1
size: -
CDR3: CASSFLAGGFHEQFF
DNA: TGTGCCAGCAGCTTCCTAGCGGGGGGGTTTCATGAGCAGTTCTTC

D: TRBD2
V: TRBV6-5
J: TRBJ2-1
size: -
CDR3: CASSYELAPYNEQFF
DNA: TGTGCCAGCAGTTACGAACTAGCGCCCTACAATGAGCAGTTCTTC

D: -
V: TRBV28
J: TRBJ1-2
size: -
CDR3: CASSGAGGYTF
DNA: TGTGCCAGCTCAGGGGCGGGTGGCTACACCTTC

D: TRBD1
V: TRBV11-1
J: TRBJ2-7
size: -
CDR3: CASSLGTGGAYEQYF
DNA: TGTGCCAGCAGCTTAGGGACAGGGGGCGCGTACGAGCAGTACTTC

D: TRBD1
V: TRBV19
J: TRBJ1-4
size: once
CDR3: CASGDRVTEKLFF
DNA: TGTGCCAGCGGGGACAGGGTCACTGAAAAACTGTTTTTT

D: -
V: TRBV18
J: TRBJ2-7
size: -
CDR3: CASSPRGQSYVQYF
DNA: TGTGCCAGCTCACCACGTGGACAGTCCTACGTGCAGTACTTC

D: TRBD1
V: TRBV5-1
J: TRBJ2-2
size: -
CDR3: CASSPHRDSTTGELFF
DNA: TGCGCCAGCAGCCCCCACCGGGACAGCACCACCGGGGAGCTGTTTTTT

D: TRBD1
V: TRBV7-9
J: TRBJ1-4
size: -
CDR3: CASSPPGQGYEKLFF
DNA: TGTGCCAGCAGCCCCCCGGGACAGGGCTATGAAAAACTGTTTTTT

D: -
V: TRBV2
J: TRBJ1-1
size: -
CDR3: CASSEVRVRDTEAFF
DNA: TGTGCCAGCAGTGAGGTGCGGGTACGAGACACTGAAGCTTTCTTT

D: -
V: TRBV7-9
J: TRBJ2-5
size: -
CDR3: CASSQWDLETQYF
DNA: TGTGCCAGCAGCCAATGGGACTTAGAGACCCAGTACTTC

D: TRBD1
V: TRBV27
J: TRBJ2-7
size: -
CDR3: CASSLVGQAVYEQYF
DNA: TGTGCCAGCAGTTTAGTGGGACAGGCAGTCTACGAGCAGTACTTC

D: -
V: TRBV10-1
J: TRBJ1-4
size: few
CDR3: CASSNEPGLEKLFF
DNA: TGCGCCAGCAGCAATGAACCGGGTCTCGAAAAACTGTTTTTT

D: TRBD2
V: TRBV5-6
J: TRBJ2-3
size: once
CDR3: CASSLGPGLVITDTQYF
DNA: TGTGCCAGCAGCTTGGGACCGGGACTAGTTATCACAGATACGCAGTATTTT

D: -
V: TRBV9
J: TRBJ1-1
size: -
CDR3: CASSVVGGAAEAFF
DNA: TGTGCCAGCAGCGTAGTGGGGGGGGCAGCTGAAGCTTTCTTT

D: TRBD1
V: TRBV27
J: TRBJ2-7
size: few
CDR3: CASSFSMPGQGSEQYF
DNA: TGTGCCAGCAGTTTCTCCATGCCGGGACAGGGGTCCGAGCAGTACTTC

D: -
V: TRBV15
J: TRBJ2-3
size: -
CDR3: CATSRALNREIKDTQYF
DNA: TGTGCCACCAGCAGAGCCCTAAACAGGGAAATTAAAGATACGCAGTATTTT

D: TRBD2
V: TRBV19
J: TRBJ2-3
size: -
CDR3: CASSIPRDPQRGYTDTQYF
DNA: TGTGCCAGTAGTATACCCAGAGATCCCCAGCGGGGGTACACAGATACGCAGTATTTT

D: TRBD2
V: TRBV28
J: TRBJ2-5
size: -
CDR3: CATSGTSGAHKGTQYF
DNA: TGTGCCACCTCTGGGACTAGCGGGGCACACAAGGGCACCCAGTACTTC

D: TRBD1
V: TRBV19
J: TRBJ2-1
size: -
CDR3: CASGKGQGVNNEQFF
DNA: TGTGCCAGTGGGAAGGGCCAGGGGGTCAACAATGAGCAGTTCTTC

D: TRBD2
V: TRBV25-1
J: TRBJ2-3
size: -
CDR3: CASEPGLATDTQYF
DNA: TGTGCCAGCGAACCGGGACTAGCAACAGATACGCAGTATTTT

D: TRBD1
V: TRBV18
J: TRBJ1-1
size: once
CDR3: CASSQGAYTEAFF
DNA: TGTGCCAGCTCGCAGGGGGCGTACACTGAAGCTTTCTTT

D: -
V: TRBV6-1
J: TRBJ2-3
size: -
CDR3: CASSRLGDGSDTQYF
DNA: TGTGCCAGCAGCCGTCTCGGAGATGGATCAGATACGCAGTATTTT